This T cell receptor beta chain was observed in a study of Tregs in tolerant kidney transplant recipients. Notes on the study in general: Expanding Tregs on activated donor B cells appeared to best identify donor-specific TCRbeta clones.

Only in-frame clones appear in the TCRdb table, and some are missing; sequencing was by immunoSEQ multiplex PCR. The sample lists roughly 50,000 clones; roughly 89% were seen once. With 8 bases removed from V and 4 bases from J, the gap between germline ends came to 11 bases. CDR3 size: 12 residues. CDR1 MGHDK and CDR2 SYGVNS come from the germline V gene. The nonmyeloablative bone marrow transplants came from related graft donors, with transient mixed chimerism. In the case of this clone: Its antigen is not known.

The sample here was CD8+ T cells from blood (PBMCs), taken 12 months after the transplant. The TCR sequence derives from a human patient who received a combined kidney and bone marrow transplant. Some T cells may trace back to the graft donor. V and J are TRBV25-1 and TRBJ1-1; the D is unclear. This CDR3 reads CASSPVGTEAFF. The DNA for the CDR3 is TGTGCCAGCTCCCCCGTCGGCACTGAAGCTTTCTTT.